The present T cell receptor beta chain was sequenced within a study of post-analysis software for immune sequencing data. This clonotype was recorded only once. What it binds is unknown. cDNA libraries for TCR beta contained unique molecular identifiers. Researchers reported 400,000 to 550,000 cDNA molecules coming from around 1 to 10 million T cells. MiXCR, run by TCRdb on the PCR reads, gives a single entry per CDR3 protein. The profile shows approximately 570,000 distinct CDR3 sequences, roughly 40% of them singletons. Study-level points and caveats: Patients showed TRBV5-6, TRBV5-1 and TRBV20-1 among a few TRBV segments more frequent than in controls.

Germline V gene data show CDR1 as ENHRY and CDR2 as SYGVKD. CDR3 size: 15 residues. Trimming removed 4 bases at V and 1 base at J, with 13 bases between. The V call is TRBV10-3, the J call TRBJ1-1; D not certain. Sequences were obtained from blood. The origin of this receptor is a girl aged 10 to 17 with multiple sclerosis. The CDR3 DNA is TGTGCCATCAGTGGAGGAGGGAGTGCGAACACTGAAGCTTTCTTT. Amino acid sequence: CAISGGGSANTEAFF.